This T cell receptor (beta chain) stems from a study of blood T cell repertoires in COVID-19 (dated by TCRdb to about 2020). With respect to the entire study: Collaborator samples came from the United States, Italy and Spain and covered acute and convalescent phases of COVID-19. The prospective study material was composed of cDNA or gDNA derived from T cells, B-cell-depleted T cells, or PBMCs. Subjects who had been exposed to COVID-19, were actively infected with it, or had recovered from it provided the deeply sampled blood TCRbeta repertoires that made up the dataset. The repertoires were released in a freely available public database intended as a resource for research on the immune response to SARS-CoV-2. Samples came from the ongoing ImmuneRACE study (first 160 participants) plus 1,254 subjects from 6 global collaborators. Sample metadata almost always included a de-identified subject ID, COVID-19 status, age in years and sex. HLA class I and class II types, where available, came from metadata supplied by the sample provider rather than from assay-based typing.

In regard to this clone: Its antigen is not yet known. The record has no base qualities; no much larger clone is one base away.

Enrolling through a virtual design, the prospective study's participants ranged in age from roughly 18 to 89 years and lived across 20 to 25 United States geographic areas. To assign participants to cohorts, the prospective study relied on clinical history that participants themselves reported in a screening survey and a study questionnaire. ImmuneRACE Cohort 3 recovered participants were defined by two consecutive negative NP/OP PCR tests, healthcare professional clearance, or symptom resolution. In the prospective study, mobile phlebotomists collected whole blood, serum and a nasopharyngeal or oropharyngeal swab from each participant. Over an approximately 2-month period, participants in the prospective study had the option of providing additional blood draws and questionnaires. Blood samples from the prospective study were shipped frozen or at room temperature prior to DNA extraction. The immunoSEQ Assay, a bias-controlled multiplex PCR, was used to amplify TCRbeta CDR3 regions from genomic DNA. From the authors' description of their analysis: Within the assay, amplification of reference gene primers was used to estimate how many nucleated cells each sample contained. To quantify the absolute abundance of each unique TCRbeta CDR3 rearrangement, sequence reads were collapsed and filtered. For each sample, productive Simpson clonality was calculated as the square root of Simpson's diversity index over productive rearrangements. TCRdb took over this immuneACCESS table, retaining in-frame rearrangements with V and J assigned. Such tables are incomplete; in checked studies, under half of the missing clones stem from an unresolved V gene, and the remainder is unexplained. V, J and clone size were drawn from that table, and D and trimming were deduced from the DNA. For this sample there are roughly 200,000 clones; more than 80% appear just once. The ten largest clonotypes hold about 6.3% of the sample.

Points the paper makes about the study in general: Clinical and demographic metadata were provided uncurated, with the amount varying by source and participant.

The sequenced sample consisted of PBMCs or T cells enriched from blood (not recorded which). This TCR was recovered from a middle-aged man who had recovered from COVID-19.

This receptor carries the CDR3 CASSRAGGGHQPQHF. The nucleotide sequence is given as TGTGCCAGCAGCCGAGCCGGCGGCGGGCATCAGCCCCAGCATTTT. The sequence joins TRBV3-1 (or the pseudogene TRBV3-2) to TRBJ1-5; the D segment cannot be called with confidence. Per the germline V gene (reference sequence), LGHDT is the CDR1 and YNNKEL is the CDR2. Reading from cysteine to phenylalanine, the CDR3 counts 15 amino acids. Kept here is only the CDR3 DNA, which spans 45 bases and is read in frame from base 1. The germline ends are 15 bases apart after V is trimmed by 4 bases and J by 5 bases.